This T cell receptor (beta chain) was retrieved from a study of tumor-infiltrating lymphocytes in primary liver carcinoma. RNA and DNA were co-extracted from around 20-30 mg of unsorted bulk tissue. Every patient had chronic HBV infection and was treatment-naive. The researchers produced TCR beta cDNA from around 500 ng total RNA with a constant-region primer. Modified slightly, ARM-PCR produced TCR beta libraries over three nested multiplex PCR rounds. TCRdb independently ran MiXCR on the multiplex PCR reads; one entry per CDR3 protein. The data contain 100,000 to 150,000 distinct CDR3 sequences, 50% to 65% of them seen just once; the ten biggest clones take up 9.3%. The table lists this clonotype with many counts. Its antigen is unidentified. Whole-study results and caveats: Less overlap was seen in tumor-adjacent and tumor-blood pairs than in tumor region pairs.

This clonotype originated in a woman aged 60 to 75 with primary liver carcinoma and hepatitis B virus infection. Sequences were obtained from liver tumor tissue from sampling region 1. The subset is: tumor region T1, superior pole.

This chain's CDR3 is CASSVRAGGTGELFF. The CDR3 coding sequence is TGTGCCAGCAGTGTTAGAGCCGGTGGCACCGGGGAGCTGTTTTTT. The chain combines TRBV6-1 with TRBJ2-2; D uncertain. Per the germline V gene, CDR1 is MNHNS and CDR2 is SASEGT. The CDR3 is 15 amino acids. V was clipped by 4 bases and J by 4 bases, with 13 bases between them.